This is a list of T cell receptor beta chains from one sample in a study of early T cells in non-severe SARS-CoV-2 infection. Each CDR3 protein is one row after TCRdb ran MiXCR on the 5' RACE reads. The repertoire holds around 83,000 distinct CDR3 sequences, with about an eighth as singletons. Sequenced material: whole blood, taken at baseline. The receptors originated from an adult who was a healthcare worker with PCR-confirmed SARS-CoV-2 infection or an uninfected control (not recorded which). Both conserved end residues are part of each CDR3. The D gene is left open where the match is weak. Some rows have no size entry. The others give once, few or many, or a class for an expanded clone.

>TRBV18|many|TRBJ2-7|NA
TGTGCCAGCTCACCTCAAGGGAGCTCCTACGAGCAGTACTTC
CASSPQGSSYEQYF
>TRBV20-1|many|TRBJ1-5|NA
TGCAGTGCCGGACGGACTAATCAGCCCCAGCATTTT
CSAGRTNQPQHF
>TRBV5-1|NA|TRBJ1-1|NA
TGCGCAGTGGGGGCAGTCGGCGGGAACACTGAAGCTTTCTTT
CAVGAVGGNTEAFF
>TRBV19|many|TRBJ1-4|NA
TGTGCCAGTCGCCCCCTTACAGGCCTTTGGGAAAAACTGTTTTTT
CASRPLTGLWEKLFF
>TRBV19|NA|TRBJ1-5|NA
TGTGCCAGTAGTACAACCATGGGCGGTTATAGCAATCAGCCCCAGCATTTT
CASSTTMGGYSNQPQHF
>TRBV11-2|many|TRBJ2-3|TRBD2
TGTGCCAGCAGCAAGCCTAGCGGCCACACAGATACGCAGTATTTT
CASSKPSGHTDTQYF
>TRBV18|few|TRBJ2-5|TRBD2
TGTGCCAGCTCACCCCCGGGACTAGCGGCCCAAGAGACCCAGTACTTC
CASSPPGLAAQETQYF
>TRBV5-1|many|TRBJ2-5|NA
TGCGCCAGCAGTCTCTCCCCGGCAGGAACACAAGAGACCCAGTACTTC
CASSLSPAGTQETQYF
>TRBV20-1|NA|TRBJ2-5|NA
TGCAGTGCTAGGGGAAGCAGGGGGGCCCAAGAGACCCAGTACTTC
CSARGSRGAQETQYF
>TRBV5-5|few|TRBJ2-1|TRBD1
TGTGCCAGCAGCACCGGACAGGACTACAATGAGCAGTTCTTC
CASSTGQDYNEQFF
>TRBV19|few|TRBJ2-2|NA
TGTGCCAGTAGTATATGGGAAACCGGGGAGCTGTTTTTT
CASSIWETGELFF
>TRBV10-1|NA|TRBJ2-7|NA
TGCGCCAGCAGTGTAGTCTACGAGCAGTACTTC
CASSVVYEQYF
>TRBV7-3|few|TRBJ2-5|TRBD1
TGTGCCAGCAGCCCCGACAGGGGTCGGGCGGAGACCCAGTACTTC
CASSPDRGRAETQYF
>TRBV3-1|few|TRBJ2-3|TRBD2
TGTGCCAGCAGCCAGTGGACTAGCGGCCTCCGAAGCACAGATACGCAGTATTTT
CASSQWTSGLRSTDTQYF
>TRBV3-1|few|TRBJ2-5|TRBD2
TGTGCCAGCAGCCGTCGGACTAGCGGGGCACAAGAGACCCAGTACTTC
CASSRRTSGAQETQYF
>TRBV11-2|NA|TRBJ2-1|NA
TGTGCCAGCAGCTCCCGGAGTGAGCAGTTCTTC
CASSSRSEQFF
>TRBV20-1|NA|TRBJ2-1|NA
TGCAGTGCTTTTTCTAGTGATAATGAGCAGTTCTTC
CSAFSSDNEQFF
>TRBV27|NA|TRBJ1-3|TRBD1
TGTGCCAGCAGCGCCGGGACAGGGGGCATACCCTCTGGAAACACCATATATTTT
CASSAGTGGIPSGNTIYF
>TRBV20-1|NA|TRBJ2-3|NA
TGCAGTGCTAGACAGGGTGGCACAGATACGCAGTATTTT
CSARQGGTDTQYF
>TRBV28|few|TRBJ1-6|NA
TGTGCCAGCACTTGGGGAATATATAATTCACCCCTCCACTTT
CASTWGIYNSPLHF
>TRBV20-1|NA|TRBJ2-1|TRBD2
TGCAGTGCTAGAGATGGGACTAGCGGGAGGAGGGGCTACAATGAGCAGTTCTTC
CSARDGTSGRRGYNEQFF
>TRBV24-1|few|TRBJ2-7|NA
TGTGCCACCAGTCAAGGGGGCTACGAGCAGTACTTC
CATSQGGYEQYF
>TRBV12-5|few|TRBJ1-1|NA
TGTGCTAGTAAATGGGGATTAGGGAACACTGAAGCTTTCTTT
CASKWGLGNTEAFF
>TRBV20-1|few|TRBJ1-1|NA
TGCAGTGCCCTCCTGGACGTCCGGAACACTGAAGCTTTCTTT
CSALLDVRNTEAFF
>TRBV7-9|many|TRBJ2-3|TRBD2
TGTGCCAGCAGCCCTAGCGGGGTCAGCACAGATACGCAGTATTTT
CASSPSGVSTDTQYF
>TRBV2|NA|TRBJ1-5|NA
TGTGCCAGCAGTGCAGACGGTGTTAGCAATCAGCCCCAGCATTTT
CASSADGVSNQPQHF
>TRBV12-3/TRBV12-4|many|TRBJ2-7|NA
TGTGCCAGCAGCTCCCGCTACGAGCAGTACTTC
CASSSRYEQYF
>TRBV7-6|many|TRBJ2-3|TRBD2
TGTGCCAGCAGCTCCTCCGCGGCTAGCGGGAGAAGCACAGATACGCAGTATTTT
CASSSSAASGRSTDTQYF
>TRBV5-4|many|TRBJ2-4|NA
TGTGCCAGCAGGGATACAGGCAAAGCCAAAAACATTCAGTACTTC
CASRDTGKAKNIQYF
>TRBV10-1|NA|TRBJ2-7|TRBD1
TGCGCCAGCAGTAAGGGGGACAGGGGCTACGAGCAGTACTTC
CASSKGDRGYEQYF
>TRBV14|NA|TRBJ2-2|NA
TGTGCCAGCAGCCAAGAGATGGCCGGGGAGCTGTTTTTT
CASSQEMAGELFF
>TRBV7-2|NA|TRBJ1-1|NA
TGTGCCAGCAGCCGAGCGGGAGGACGAGCTTTCTTT
CASSRAGGRAFF
>TRBV5-5|many|TRBJ1-1|NA
TGTGCCAGCAGCTTGAGACTGCAGAACACTGAAGCTTTCTTT
CASSLRLQNTEAFF
>TRBV6-2/TRBV6-3|few|TRBJ1-5|NA
TGTGCCAGCAGCGATACAGGGAGCAATCAGCCCCAGCATTTT
CASSDTGSNQPQHF
>TRBV6-5|few|TRBJ2-7|TRBD2
TGTGCCAGCAGTTACGCTCCGACTAGCGGGAGTCCAAAGTCGCAGTACTTC
CASSYAPTSGSPKSQYF
>TRBV11-2|NA|TRBJ2-2|NA
TGTGCCAGCAGCCTCCTCCCCGGGACGGCGAACACCGGGGAGCTGTTTTTT
CASSLLPGTANTGELFF
>TRBV3-1|many|TRBJ1-2|TRBD1
TGTGCCAGCTATCAATCGGACAGGGACTATGGCTACACCTTC
CASYQSDRDYGYTF
>TRBV10-3|NA|TRBJ1-2|NA
TGTGCCATCAGTGATGTCGTCGGGGGCGACTCAAACTATGGCTACACCTTC
CAISDVVGGDSNYGYTF